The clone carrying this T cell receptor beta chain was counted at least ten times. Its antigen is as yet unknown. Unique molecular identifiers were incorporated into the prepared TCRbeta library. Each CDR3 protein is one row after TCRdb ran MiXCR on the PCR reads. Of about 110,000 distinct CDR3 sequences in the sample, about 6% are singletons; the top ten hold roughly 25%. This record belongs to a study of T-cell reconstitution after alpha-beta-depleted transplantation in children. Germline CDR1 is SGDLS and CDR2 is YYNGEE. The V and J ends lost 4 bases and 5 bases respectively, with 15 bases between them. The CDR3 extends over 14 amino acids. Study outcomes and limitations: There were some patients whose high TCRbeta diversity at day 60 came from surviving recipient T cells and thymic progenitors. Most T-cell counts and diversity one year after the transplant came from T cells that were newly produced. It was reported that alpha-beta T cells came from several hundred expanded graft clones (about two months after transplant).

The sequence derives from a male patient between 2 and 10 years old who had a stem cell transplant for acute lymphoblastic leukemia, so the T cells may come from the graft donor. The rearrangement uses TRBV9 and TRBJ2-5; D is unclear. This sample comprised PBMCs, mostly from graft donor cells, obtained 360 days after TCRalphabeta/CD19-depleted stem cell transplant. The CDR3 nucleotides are TGTGCCAGCAGCCCCCGCCTCCTTGGGGAGACCCAGTACTTC. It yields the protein CASSPRLLGETQYF.